Presented here are 9 T cell receptor beta chains from one specimen sequenced in a study of blood T cell repertoires in COVID-19. The method was immunoSEQ multiplex PCR; TCRdb's version includes in-frame clones alone and lacks a portion of them. In the table there are 72,000 or so clones, 90% of which are singletons. The sequencing input was peripheral blood. These receptors all come from a woman of 80 years or more with acute or convalescent COVID-19.

This clone is a singleton in its sample. The chain couples TRBV5-6 to TRBJ2-7; 7 bases align to TRBD2. Germline V gene data show CDR1 as SGHDT and CDR2 as YYEEEE. The CDR3 covers 16 residues. With 1 base clipped from V and 0 bases from J, the junction kept 7 bases outside the gene matches. The CDR3 loop is CASSLWLAVSSYEQYF. CDR3 sequence (DNA): TGTGCCAGCAGCTTGTGGCTAGCGGTCAGCTCCTACGAGCAGTACTTC.

The chain recombines TRBV4-1 with TRBJ2-7, with 9 bases matching TRBD1. The CDR3 runs 15 residues. Per the germline V gene, CDR1 is MGHRA and CDR2 is YSYEKL. After removal of 1 base from V and 5 bases from J, the junction contained 6 bases not matched to a gene. CDR3 region: CASSQVSGTGNEQYF. CDR3 nucleotide sequence: TGCGCCAGCAGCCAAGTCTCCGGGACAGGGAACGAGCAGTACTTC.

Here the CDR3 DNA reads TGTGCCAGCAGCCGACTAGCGGGTAGCACAGATACGCAGTATTTT. It encodes CASSRLAGSTDTQYF. V and J are TRBV28 and TRBJ2-3; 10 bases line up with TRBD2. Germline V lookup: CDR1 MDHEN, CDR2 SYDVKM. The J segment lost 0 bases and the V segment lost 6 bases, leaving 3 bases of the junction unmatched. CDR3 length: 15 residues.

V and J are TRBV10-3 and TRBJ2-3; TRBD1 matches 7 bases. The CDR3 sequence is 15 residues long. The germline V gene encodes CDR1 ENHRY and CDR2 SYGVKD. The ends lost 5 bases at V and 2 bases at J; junction bases unmatched: 7. This CDR3 is CAISRQGHTTDTQYF. The CDR3 DNA sequence: TGTGCCATCAGTAGACAGGGTCACACCACAGATACGCAGTATTTT.

The V call is TRBV2, the J call TRBJ1-5; 8 nucleotides agree with TRBD1. CDR1 is SNHLY and CDR2 is FYNNEI in the germline V gene. This CDR3 region has 14 residues. With 5 bases clipped from V and 4 bases from J, the junction kept 4 bases outside the gene matches. The CDR3 DNA reads as TGTGCCAGCAGTCAGAGGACAGGGAATCAGCCCCAGCATTTT. Translated: CASSQRTGNQPQHF.

The chain has TRBV9 and TRBJ2-5, with 14 positions matching TRBD2. V lost 4 bases, J lost 0 bases, and 5 bases stayed unmatched. From germline, CDR1 is SGDLS and CDR2 YYNGEE. The CDR3 is 17 residues long. The CDR3 DNA reads as TGTGCCAGCAGCAAAGGGACTAGCGGGGGCCACCAAGAGACCCAGTACTTC. This gives the protein CASSKGTSGGHQETQYF.

The chain carries TRBV11-2 and TRBJ1-6; perhaps TRBD1 as D (6 bases). The germline gives CDR1 SGHAT, CDR2 FQNNGV. The CDR3 totals 15 residues. The germline V and J ends were trimmed by 2 bases and 8 bases, with 13 bases remaining between them. The CDR3 reads CASSLWDTKDSPLHF. The CDR3, as DNA: TGTGCCAGCAGCTTATGGGACACGAAGGATTCACCCCTCCACTTT.

The V gene is TRBV25-1, the J gene TRBJ1-3; D is unresolved. The germline CDR1 and CDR2 sequences are MGHDK and SYGVNS. V lost 4 bases and J 0 bases, leaving 7 bases between the germline ends. The CDR3 is 14 amino acids. CDR3 region: CASSARYSGNTIYF. In nucleotides, the CDR3 is TGTGCCAGCAGTGCTCGTTACTCTGGAAACACCATATATTTT.

The DNA for the CDR3 is TGTGCCAGCTCACCATCAGGGGTGTCGTCCGTGAATGAAAAACTGTTTTTT. Translated: CASSPSGVSSVNEKLFF. The V gene is TRBV18, the J gene TRBJ1-4; possibly TRBD1 for D (6 bases). Trimming cost V 2 bases and J 5 bases, with 18 bases left between them. The CDR3 is made up of 17 amino acids. Germline V CDR1 and CDR2: KGHSH, LQKENI.